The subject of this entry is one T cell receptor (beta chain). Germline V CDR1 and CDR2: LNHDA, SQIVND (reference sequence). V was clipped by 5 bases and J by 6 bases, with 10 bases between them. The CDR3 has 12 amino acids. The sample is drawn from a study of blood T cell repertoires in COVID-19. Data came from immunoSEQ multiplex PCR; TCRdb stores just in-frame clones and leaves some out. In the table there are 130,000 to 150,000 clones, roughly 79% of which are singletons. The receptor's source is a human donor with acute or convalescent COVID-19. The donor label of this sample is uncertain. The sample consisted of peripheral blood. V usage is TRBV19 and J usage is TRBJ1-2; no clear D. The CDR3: CASSFLPDGYTF. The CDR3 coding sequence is TGTGCCAGTAGTTTCTTACCGGATGGCTACACCTTC. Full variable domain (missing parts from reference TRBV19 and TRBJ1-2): DGGITQSPKYLFRKEGQNVTLSCEQNLNHDAMYWYRQDPGQGLRLIYYSQIVNDFQKGDIAEGYSVSREKKESFPLTVTSAQKNPTAFYLCASSFLPDGYTFGSGTRLTVV.